The T cell receptor beta chain under discussion was sequenced for a study of TIL therapy for anti-PD-1-resistant metastatic lung cancer. Study information: Patients had a median age of approximately 56 years (range about 35-80). A handful of tumors were EGFR-mutant and two were ALK-rearranged.

From germline, CDR1 is SGHKS and CDR2 YYEKEE (reference sequence). Between the trimmed V and J ends, which lost 0 bases and 8 bases, there was a span of 20 bases. The CDR3 consists of 16 residues. Noted time point: pre-treatment sample, taken before nivolumab and TIL therapy. Stage 4 NSCLC adults joined between late 2017 and 2020. The immunoSEQ assay was v3. Profiled with immunoSEQ multiplex PCR; TCRdb holds only in-frame clones, not every one. The data show under 35,000 clones, just under 75% seen once. The sample was blood, taken at baseline. V usage is TRBV5-5 and J usage is TRBJ1-2, with D unclear. The source of this sequence is a woman between 30 and 80 years old with non-small cell lung cancer. The CDR3 region is CASSLAGSGGLDGYTF. The CDR3 DNA follows: TGTGCCAGCAGCTTGGCCGGGTCAGGTGGCCTAGACGGCTACACCTTC.